Listed here is a single TCR beta chain. The antigen remains undetermined. This CDR3 is also generated by other DNA sequences in the sample. PCR amplification relied on 60 Vbeta primers (plus 13 Jbeta primers). Original processing notes: The count from a later analysis was roughly 80 million unique TCR beta chains, some 10 million of them shared. The table came from immunoSEQ multiplex PCR; TCRdb's copy has only in-frame clones and leaves some out. The DNA gave D and trimming, while V, J and clone size come from that table. Here the sample spans some 130,000 clones, 75% to 85% being singletons. This record comes from a study of cytomegalovirus exposure and HLA in healthy donors. Whole-study findings and limits: Investigators reported 150 to 200 TCR beta chains as tied to cytomegalovirus.

The sample was PBMCs. This clonotype was obtained from a man aged 18 to 29 in good health and CMV-seronegative.

CDR3 in amino acids: CASSSGNEQFF. CDR3 in DNA: TGTGCCAGCAGCTCCGGGAATGAGCAGTTCTTC. The chain has TRBV7-3 and TRBJ2-1; no definite D call. CDR1 and CDR2 (germline): SGHTA, FQGTGA. The CDR3 has 11 amino acids. The V gene lost 4 bases and the J gene lost 7 bases, with 5 bases spanning the gap.